This T cell receptor (beta chain) was recorded in a study of cytomegalovirus exposure and HLA in healthy donors. The study ran its PCR with 60 Vbeta and 13 Jbeta primers. Here immunoSEQ multiplex PCR was the method, and the copy in TCRdb shows in-frame clones only, minus some. The sample carries about 92,000 clones, roughly 71% recorded once. Germline CDR1 is SGHRS and CDR2 is YFSETQ. V lost 0 bases and J lost 7, with 17 bases in between. The CDR3 spans 16 residues. Sequenced material: PBMCs. The receptor comes from a man aged 45 to 65 in good health and CMV-seronegative. This chain joins TRBV5-1 and TRBJ2-4; TRBD1 might be the D (6 bases). This chain's CDR3 is CASSLVGTRSSNIQYF. CDR3 sequence (DNA): TGCGCCAGCAGCTTGGTCGGGACAAGATCCTCCAACATTCAGTACTTC. Variable domain in full (rest from reference TRBV5-1 and TRBJ2-4): KAGVTQTPRYLIKTRGQQVTLSCSPISGHRSVSWYQQTPGQGLQFLFEYFSETQRNKGNFPGRFSGRQFSNSRSEMNVSTLELGDSALYLCASSLVGTRSSNIQYFGAGTRLSVL.